This T cell receptor beta chain was sequenced for a study of regulatory T cells in long-lasting Graves disease. CDR3-region Arm-PCR and iRepertoire HTBI primers produced the TCR beta libraries. A single record per CDR3 protein comes from TCRdb applying MiXCR to the multiplex PCR reads. The profile covers around 450,000 distinct CDR3 sequences, with about 17% appearing a single time and 12% taken by the ten largest. This CDR3 comprises 12 residues. Germline assignment: CDR1 ENHRY and CDR2 SYGVKD. V was pared by 10 bases and J by 4 bases, with 10 bases between. This clonotype turned up a few times. The time point is: newly diagnosed GD, antithyroid drugs for less than 3 months. The TCR library was prepared using RNA isolated from PBMCs. This sample was also put to use in a study of T cells in Graves' hyperthyroidism and ophthalmopathy. As that study records: Patients with uncontrolled infections, other autoimmune diseases, pregnancy or lactation were excluded. The blood repertoire included most of the expanded thyroid clonotypes above 0.001.

The chain carries TRBV10-3 and TRBJ2-2, with unresolved D. This TCR was sampled from a man aged 40-49 years with Graves disease. The sequenced sample was peripheral blood mononuclear cells (PBMCs), obtained at new diagnosis, from a patient treated with antithyroid drugs. DNA for the CDR3: TGTGCCACCTGCGTAGGCACCGGGGAGCTGTTTTTT. Its translation is CATCVGTGELFF.